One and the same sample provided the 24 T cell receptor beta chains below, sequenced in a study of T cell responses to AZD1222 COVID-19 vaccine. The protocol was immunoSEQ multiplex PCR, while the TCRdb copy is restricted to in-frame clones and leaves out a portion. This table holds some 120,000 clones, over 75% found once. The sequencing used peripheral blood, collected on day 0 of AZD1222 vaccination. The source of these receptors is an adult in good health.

The CDR3 bases are TGTGCCAGCAGTCGTGCCGTGGACAGCTACGAGCAGTACTTC. This sequence encodes CASSRAVDSYEQYF. V is TRBV27 and J is TRBJ2-7; tentative D call: TRBD1 (6 bases). CDR1 is MNHEY and CDR2 is SMNVEV in the germline V gene (reference sequence). The ends were cut back, 5 bases at V and 3 bases at J, with 14 bases in the middle. The CDR3 totals 14 residues.

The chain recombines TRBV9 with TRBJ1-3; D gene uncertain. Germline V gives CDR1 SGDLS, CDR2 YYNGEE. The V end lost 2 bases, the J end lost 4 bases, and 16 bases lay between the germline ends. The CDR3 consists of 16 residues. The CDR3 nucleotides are TGTGCCAGCAGCGTTCGCGACCGGTCTGGCGGAAACACCATATATTTT. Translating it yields CASSVRDRSGGNTIYF.

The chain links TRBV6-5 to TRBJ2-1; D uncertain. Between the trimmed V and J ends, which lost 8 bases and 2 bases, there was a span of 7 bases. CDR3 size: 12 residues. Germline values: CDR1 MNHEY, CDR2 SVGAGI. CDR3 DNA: TGTGCCAGCCAGGCTACCTACAATGAGCAGTTCTTC. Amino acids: CASQATYNEQFF.

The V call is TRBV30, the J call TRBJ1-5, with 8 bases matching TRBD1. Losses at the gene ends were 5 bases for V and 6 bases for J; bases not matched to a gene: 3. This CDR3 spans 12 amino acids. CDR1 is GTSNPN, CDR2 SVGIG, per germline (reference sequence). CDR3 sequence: CAWDRGTQPQHF. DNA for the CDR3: TGTGCCTGGGACAGGGGAACTCAGCCCCAGCATTTT.

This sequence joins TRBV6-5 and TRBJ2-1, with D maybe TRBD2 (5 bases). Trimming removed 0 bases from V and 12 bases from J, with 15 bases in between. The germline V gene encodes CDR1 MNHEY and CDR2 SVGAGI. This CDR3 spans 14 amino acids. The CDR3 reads CASSYSSGRAGQFF. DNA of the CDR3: TGTGCCAGCAGTTACTCGAGCGGTAGGGCGGGGCAGTTCTTC.

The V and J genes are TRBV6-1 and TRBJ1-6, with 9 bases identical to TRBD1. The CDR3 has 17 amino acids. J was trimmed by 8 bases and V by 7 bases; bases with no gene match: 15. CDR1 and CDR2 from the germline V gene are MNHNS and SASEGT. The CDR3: CASTDPRQGGIDSPLHF. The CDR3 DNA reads TGTGCCAGCACTGACCCCCGACAGGGGGGGATTGATTCACCCCTCCACTTT.

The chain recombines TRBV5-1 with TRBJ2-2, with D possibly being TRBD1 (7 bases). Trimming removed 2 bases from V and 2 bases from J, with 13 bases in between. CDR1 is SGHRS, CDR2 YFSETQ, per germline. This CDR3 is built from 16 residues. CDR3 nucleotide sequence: TGCGCCAGCAGCTTTCGGGGGACAGCCAACACCGGGGAGCTGTTTTTT. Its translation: CASSFRGTANTGELFF. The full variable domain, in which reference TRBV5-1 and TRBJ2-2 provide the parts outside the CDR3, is KAGVTQTPRYLIKTRGQQVTLSCSPISGHRSVSWYQQTPGQGLQFLFEYFSETQRNKGNFPGRFSGRQFSNSRSEMNVSTLELGDSALYLCASSFRGTANTGELFFGEGSRLTVL.

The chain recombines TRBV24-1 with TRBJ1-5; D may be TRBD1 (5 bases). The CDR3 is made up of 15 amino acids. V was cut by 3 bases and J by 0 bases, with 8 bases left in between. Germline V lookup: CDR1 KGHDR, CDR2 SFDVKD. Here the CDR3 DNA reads TGTGCCACCAGTGATGGACATCCTAGCAATCAGCCCCAGCATTTT. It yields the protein CATSDGHPSNQPQHF.

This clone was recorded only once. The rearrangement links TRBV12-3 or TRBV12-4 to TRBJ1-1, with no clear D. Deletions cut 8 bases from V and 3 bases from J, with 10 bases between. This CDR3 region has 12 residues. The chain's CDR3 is CASLKADTEAFF. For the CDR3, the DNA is TGTGCCAGCCTAAAGGCGGACACTGAAGCTTTCTTT.

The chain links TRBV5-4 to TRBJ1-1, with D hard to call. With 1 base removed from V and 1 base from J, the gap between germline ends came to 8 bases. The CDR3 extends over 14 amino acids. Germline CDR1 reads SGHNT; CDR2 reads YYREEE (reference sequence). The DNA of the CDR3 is TGTGCCAGCAGCTTGCAAGCCCCGAACACTGAAGCTTTCTTT. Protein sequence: CASSLQAPNTEAFF.

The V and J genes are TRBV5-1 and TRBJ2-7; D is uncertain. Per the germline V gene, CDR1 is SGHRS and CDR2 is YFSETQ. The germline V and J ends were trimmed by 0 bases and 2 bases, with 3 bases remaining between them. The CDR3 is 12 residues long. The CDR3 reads CASSLDAYEQYF. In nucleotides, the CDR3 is TGCGCCAGCAGCTTGGACGCCTACGAGCAGTACTTC.

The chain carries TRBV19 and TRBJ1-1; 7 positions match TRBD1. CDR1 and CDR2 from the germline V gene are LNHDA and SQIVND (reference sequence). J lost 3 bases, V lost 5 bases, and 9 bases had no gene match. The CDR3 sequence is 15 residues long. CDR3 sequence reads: CASSSHWTGDTEAFF. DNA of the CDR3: TGTGCCAGTAGTTCTCACTGGACAGGTGACACTGAAGCTTTCTTT.

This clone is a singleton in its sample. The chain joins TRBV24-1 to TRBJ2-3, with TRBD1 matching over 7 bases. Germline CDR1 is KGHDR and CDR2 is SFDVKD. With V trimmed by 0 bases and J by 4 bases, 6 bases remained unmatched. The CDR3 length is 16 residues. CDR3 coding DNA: TGTGCCACCAGTGATTTGCGAGGGGGCGCGGCAGATACGCAGTATTTT. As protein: CATSDLRGGAADTQYF.

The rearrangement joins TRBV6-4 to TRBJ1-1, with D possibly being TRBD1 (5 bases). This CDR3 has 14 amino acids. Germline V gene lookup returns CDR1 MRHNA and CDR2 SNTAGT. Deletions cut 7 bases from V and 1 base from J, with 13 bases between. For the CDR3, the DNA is TGTGCCAGCAAACCCGGGACCTCGAACACTGAAGCTTTCTTT. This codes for CASKPGTSNTEAFF.

CDR3 sequence: CASSVVIGTEAFF. The CDR3 bases are TGTGCCAGCAGCGTAGTGATCGGGACTGAAGCTTTCTTT. The rearrangement uses TRBV9 and TRBJ1-1; D is undetermined. The CDR3 is made up of 13 amino acids. CDR1 is SGDLS, CDR2 YYNGEE, per germline. V dropped 0 bases and J dropped 5 bases, with 8 bases sitting between them.

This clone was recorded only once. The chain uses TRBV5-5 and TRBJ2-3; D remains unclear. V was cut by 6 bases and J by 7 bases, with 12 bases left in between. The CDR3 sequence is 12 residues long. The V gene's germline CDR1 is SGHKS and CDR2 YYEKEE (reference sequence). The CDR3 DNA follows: TGTGCCAGCACCCGGTCTCGAAATACGCAGTATTTT. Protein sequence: CASTRSRNTQYF.

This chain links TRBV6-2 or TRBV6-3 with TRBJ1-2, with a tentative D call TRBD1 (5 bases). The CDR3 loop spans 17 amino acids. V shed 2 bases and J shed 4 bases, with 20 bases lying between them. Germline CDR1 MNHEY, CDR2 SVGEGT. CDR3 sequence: CASSYLGGRRDGYGYTF. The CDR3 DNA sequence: TGTGCCAGCAGTTACCTCGGCGGGCGCCGGGACGGCTATGGCTACACCTTC.

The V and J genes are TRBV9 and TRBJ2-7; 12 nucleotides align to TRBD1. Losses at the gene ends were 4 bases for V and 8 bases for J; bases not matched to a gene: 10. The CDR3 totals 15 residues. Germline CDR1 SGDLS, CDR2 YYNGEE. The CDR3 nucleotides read TGTGCCAGCAGCCCCCGCGGGACAGGGGGCATGAAGCAGTACTTC. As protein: CASSPRGTGGMKQYF.

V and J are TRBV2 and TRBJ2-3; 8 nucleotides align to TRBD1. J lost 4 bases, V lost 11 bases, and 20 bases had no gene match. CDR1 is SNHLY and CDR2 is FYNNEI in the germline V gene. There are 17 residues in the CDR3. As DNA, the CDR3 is TGTGCCTCCGAAAGGGGCCCCGGGACAGGAGGAGCAGATACGCAGTATTTT. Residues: CASERGPGTGGADTQYF.

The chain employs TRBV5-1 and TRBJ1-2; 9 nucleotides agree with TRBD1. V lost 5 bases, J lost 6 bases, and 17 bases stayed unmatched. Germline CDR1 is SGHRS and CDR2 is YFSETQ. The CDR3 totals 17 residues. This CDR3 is CASSKLTGTGFGDGYTF. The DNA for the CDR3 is TGCGCCAGCAGTAAATTAACCGGGACAGGGTTTGGAGATGGCTACACCTTC.

In DNA form, the CDR3 reads TGTGCCAGCAGCTTTGGTGACAGGAGCTCCTACGAGCAGTACTTC. Residues: CASSFGDRSSYEQYF. This chain connects TRBV7-9 to TRBJ2-7; D might be TRBD1 (6 bases). Germline values: CDR1 SEHNR, CDR2 FQNEAQ (reference sequence). This CDR3 contains 15 residues. V lost 3 bases and J 0 bases, leaving 12 bases between the germline ends.

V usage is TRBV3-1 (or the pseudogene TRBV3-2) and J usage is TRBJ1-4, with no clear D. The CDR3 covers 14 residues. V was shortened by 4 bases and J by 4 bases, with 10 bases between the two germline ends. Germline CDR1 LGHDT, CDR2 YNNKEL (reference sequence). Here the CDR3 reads CASSLRRGNEKLFF. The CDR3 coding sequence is TGTGCCAGCAGCCTAAGGCGTGGTAATGAAAAACTGTTTTTT.

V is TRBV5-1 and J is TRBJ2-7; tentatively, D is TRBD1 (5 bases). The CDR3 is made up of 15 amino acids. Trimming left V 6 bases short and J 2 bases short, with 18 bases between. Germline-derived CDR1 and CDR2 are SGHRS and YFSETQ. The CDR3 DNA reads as TGCGCCAGCACCAGATCCGGGCAGGGAACCTACGAGCAGTACTTC. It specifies CASTRSGQGTYEQYF.

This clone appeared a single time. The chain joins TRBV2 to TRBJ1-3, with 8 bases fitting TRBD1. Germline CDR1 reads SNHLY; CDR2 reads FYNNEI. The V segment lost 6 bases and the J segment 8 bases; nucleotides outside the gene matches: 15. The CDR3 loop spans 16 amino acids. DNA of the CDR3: TGTGCCAGCAGAACCGGGACAGGCATCGTTTTTGACACCATATATTTT. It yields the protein CASRTGTGIVFDTIYF.